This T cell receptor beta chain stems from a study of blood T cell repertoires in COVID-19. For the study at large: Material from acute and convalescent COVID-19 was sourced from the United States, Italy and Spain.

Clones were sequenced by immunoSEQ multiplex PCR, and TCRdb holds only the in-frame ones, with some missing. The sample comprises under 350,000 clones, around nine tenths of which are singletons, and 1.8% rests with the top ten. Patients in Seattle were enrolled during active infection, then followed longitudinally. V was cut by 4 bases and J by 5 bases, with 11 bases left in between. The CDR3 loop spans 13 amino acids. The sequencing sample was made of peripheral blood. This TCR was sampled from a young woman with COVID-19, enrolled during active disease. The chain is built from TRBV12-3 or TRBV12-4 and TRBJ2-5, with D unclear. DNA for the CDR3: TGTGCCAGCAGTTCGTCAAACTCGGAGACCCAGTACTTC. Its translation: CASSSSNSETQYF.